The 18 T cell receptor beta chains below were found in one sample sequenced in a study of cytomegalovirus exposure and HLA in healthy donors (dated by TCRdb to about 2017). Library preparation was by the immunoSEQ multiplex PCR assay. For the multiplex PCR, a mixture combining 60 forward primers for TCR Vbeta segments and 13 reverse primers for TCR Jbeta segments was used. The table comes from immuneACCESS by way of TCRdb, which keeps in-frame sequences with V and J called. Part of the clones is missing from these tables; in studies checked, under half for an unresolved V gene and the rest for unknown reasons. The sample contains around 100,000 clones, 65% to 90% of them found a single time. The ten largest make up approximately 3.9% of the sample. Sequenced input: PBMCs. The receptor set was obtained from a woman between 65 and 79 years old in good health and CMV-seropositive.

The sample holds one count of this clone. This chain links TRBV5-8 with TRBJ2-3; D unresolved. CDR3 size: 15 residues. Germline CDR1 and CDR2: SGHTS and YDEGEE. Trimming removed 1 base at V and 3 bases at J, with 12 bases between. CDR3 DNA sequence: TGTGCCAGCAGCTTGACATCGCTCTCTACAGATACGCAGTATTTT. Encoded protein: CASSLTSLSTDTQYF.

This clone came up once. The V and J genes are TRBV6-6 and TRBJ2-1; 8 nucleotides align to TRBD1. Trimming took 7 bases from V and 0 from J; bases not matched to a gene: 5. Germline assignment: CDR1 MNHNY and CDR2 SVGAGI (reference sequence). The CDR3 runs to 15 residues. The CDR3 sequence: CASISTGDSYNEQFF. DNA for the CDR3: TGTGCCAGCATATCGACAGGGGACTCCTACAATGAGCAGTTCTTC.

The chain links TRBV6-6 to TRBJ2-1; D not certain. The CDR3 consists of 12 residues. Germline V lookup: CDR1 MNHNY, CDR2 SVGAGI (reference sequence). V lost 6 bases, J lost 9 bases, and 12 bases lay in between. In DNA form, the CDR3 reads TGTGCCAGCAGCCTCGCGCCCGGTGAGCAGTTCTTC. It encodes CASSLAPGEQFF.

The J gene is TRBJ2-5, the V gene TRBV19; 10 positions agree with TRBD2. This CDR3 region has 18 residues. Germline V gives CDR1 LNHDA, CDR2 SQIVND (reference sequence). The J segment lost 2 bases and the V segment lost 2 bases, leaving 11 bases of the junction unmatched. CDR3 DNA: TGTGCCAGTAGTATAATCGGGCTAGCGGGAGCTGGTCAAGAGACCCAGTACTTC. It codes for CASSIIGLAGAGQETQYF.

The V call is TRBV28, the J call TRBJ2-1, with TRBD2 identical over 10 bases. V lost 4 bases to trimming and J lost 4 bases; unmatched junction nucleotides: 10. Germline lookup yields CDR1 MDHEN and CDR2 SYDVKM. This CDR3 spans 17 amino acids. The CDR3 sequence: CASSSQRTSGIYNEQFF. The CDR3 region has the DNA TGTGCCAGCAGTTCCCAAAGGACTAGCGGTATTTACAATGAGCAGTTCTTC.

CDR3 nucleotide sequence: TGTGCCAGCGCTACCCCCGGGACAGTTTATGGCTACACCTTC. Encoded protein: CASATPGTVYGYTF. The rearrangement joins TRBV27 to TRBJ1-2; 7 bases are shared with TRBD1. CDR3 length equals 14 residues. The germline V gene encodes CDR1 MNHEY and CDR2 SMNVEV (reference sequence). The ends lost 8 bases at V and 5 bases at J; junction bases unmatched: 11.

The chain uses TRBV7-9 and TRBJ2-3; 7 bases fit TRBD2. This CDR3 is built from 17 residues. The junction had 15 bases not matched to a gene; V was cut back by 1 base and J by 8 bases. Germline values: CDR1 SEHNR, CDR2 FQNEAQ (reference sequence). CDR3 sequence: CASSLESPAGLEGTQYF. In DNA form, the CDR3 reads TGTGCCAGCAGCTTAGAATCTCCAGCGGGGCTTGAGGGTACGCAGTATTTT.

A remark on this clone: Other nucleotide sequences from this sample produce the same CDR3. CDR3 amino acids: CASSPETGSSYEQYF. The DNA for the CDR3 is TGTGCCAGCTCACCCGAGACAGGGAGCTCCTACGAGCAGTACTTC. The chain uses TRBV18 and TRBJ2-7; TRBD1 matches at 7 bases. The trim removed 3 bases at V and 0 bases at J, leaving 5 bases unmatched. CDR3 size: 15 residues. Germline V gene data show CDR1 as KGHSH and CDR2 as LQKENI. Together with reference TRBV18 and TRBJ2-7, the CDR3 gives the full variable domain: NAGVMQNPRHLVRRRGQEARLRCSPMKGHSHVYWYRQLPEEGLKFMVYLQKENIIDESGMPKERFSAEFPKEGPSILRIQQVVRGDSAAYFCASSPETGSSYEQYFGPGTRLTVT.

V and J are TRBV5-4 and TRBJ2-7; perhaps TRBD1 as D (7 bases). In germline, CDR1 is SGHNT, CDR2 YYREEE (reference sequence). V lost 3 bases and J lost 0, with 13 bases in between. The CDR3 loop spans 15 amino acids. Written as DNA, the CDR3 is TGTGCCAGCAGCTCTCGCGGGACAGTCTCCTACGAGCAGTACTTC. Translation: CASSSRGTVSYEQYF.

The chain recombines TRBV7-9 with TRBJ1-2; possible D gene TRBD1, 6 bases. Trimming left V 5 bases short and J 4 bases short, with 8 bases between. The germline V gene encodes CDR1 SEHNR and CDR2 FQNEAQ (reference sequence). This CDR3 is 12 amino acids long. CDR3: CASSVQGYGYTF. CDR3 bases: TGTGCCAGCAGCGTACAGGGCTATGGCTACACCTTC.

The V call is TRBV11-3, the J call TRBJ2-7, with D perhaps matching TRBD1 (5 bases). Trimming took 0 bases from V and 6 from J, leaving 27 bases between them. This CDR3 contains 19 residues. From germline, CDR1 is SGHNT and CDR2 YENEEA. In nucleotides, the CDR3 is TGTGCCAGCAGCTTAGATGGGCAGGGTCAAACCGAACCTCGTCTCGAGCAGTACTTC. Its protein is CASSLDGQGQTEPRLEQYF.

CDR3 nucleotide sequence: TGTGCCAGCTCCCAGAACACAGGGGGCAACACTGAAGCTTTCTTT. The encoded protein is CASSQNTGGNTEAFF. V is TRBV18 and J is TRBJ1-1; 9 bases match TRBD1. The germline gives CDR1 KGHSH, CDR2 LQKENI. Germline trimming cut 6 bases from V and 2 bases from J; bases unmatched to any gene: 7. The CDR3 loop spans 15 amino acids.

There are a few counts of this clone. V and J are TRBV19 and TRBJ1-6, with D possibly TRBD1 on 5 matching bases. This CDR3 contains 15 residues. The germline V gene encodes CDR1 LNHDA and CDR2 SQIVND (reference sequence). V was pared by 1 base and J by 6 bases, with 10 bases between. The CDR3 region is CASSIAQGPNSPLHF. The CDR3 DNA sequence: TGTGCCAGTAGTATAGCGCAGGGTCCTAATTCACCCCTCCACTTT.

The genes are TRBV12-1 and TRBJ2-7; the DNA was not used to check the table's D call, TRBD2. TRBV12-1 is marked as a pseudogene. The CDR3 has 18 amino acids. CDR3 sequence reads: CASSYRPLAGGSSYEQYF. The CDR3 DNA reads as TGTGCCAGCAGCTATCGACCCCTAGCGGGAGGGAGCTCCTACGAGCAGTACTTC.

In regard to this clone: A read error may account for a junction end that differs from germline. V gene TRBV11-3 combines with J gene TRBJ2-1, with 7 bases matching TRBD2. Per germline, CDR1 SGHNT and CDR2 YENEEA. The CDR3 loop spans 14 amino acids. This CDR3 reads CASTLAREQLEQFF. The CDR3 nucleotides are TGTGCCAGCACCTTAGCGCGGGAGCAGCTTGAGCAGTTCTTC.

V and J are TRBV18 and TRBJ2-1; TRBD1 matches 12 bases. CDR3 length equals 15 residues. CDR1 is KGHSH, CDR2 LQKENI, per germline. J gave up 7 bases and V 5 bases, and 6 bases lay outside the gene matches. DNA for the CDR3: TGTGCCAGCTCAACGGGACAGGGGGCGGGAAATGAGCAGTTCTTC. This sequence encodes CASSTGQGAGNEQFF.

The rearrangement uses TRBV30 and TRBJ1-5; 7 bases align to TRBD1. The ends lost 3 bases at V and 0 bases at J; junction bases unmatched: 5. The CDR3 totals 15 residues. CDR1 and CDR2 (germline): GTSNPN, SVGIG (reference sequence). The CDR3 loop reads CAWSRGQPSNQPQHF. As DNA, the CDR3 is TGTGCCTGGAGCCGGGGACAGCCTAGCAATCAGCCCCAGCATTTT.

In its sample, this clone was seen once. The rearrangement links TRBV4-3 to TRBJ2-7; 12 bases agree with TRBD2. Germline V gene data show CDR1 as LGHNA and CDR2 as YSLEER. Germline trimming cut 0 bases from V and 2 bases from J; bases unmatched to any gene: 5. The CDR3 runs 17 residues. This CDR3 reads CASSQDESSGRAYEQYF. CDR3 DNA: TGCGCCAGCAGCCAAGATGAGTCTAGCGGGAGGGCCTACGAGCAGTACTTC.